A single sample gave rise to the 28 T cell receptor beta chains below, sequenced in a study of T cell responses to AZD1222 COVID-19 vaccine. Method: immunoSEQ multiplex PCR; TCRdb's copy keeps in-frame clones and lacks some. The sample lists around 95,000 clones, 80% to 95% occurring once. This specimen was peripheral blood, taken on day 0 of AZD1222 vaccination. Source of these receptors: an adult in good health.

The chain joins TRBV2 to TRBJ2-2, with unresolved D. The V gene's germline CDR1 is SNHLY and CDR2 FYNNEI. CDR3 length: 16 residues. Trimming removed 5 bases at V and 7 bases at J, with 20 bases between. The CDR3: CASSLYSAAKNGELFF. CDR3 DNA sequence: TGTGCCAGCAGTCTCTATTCTGCGGCGAAGAACGGGGAGCTGTTTTTT.

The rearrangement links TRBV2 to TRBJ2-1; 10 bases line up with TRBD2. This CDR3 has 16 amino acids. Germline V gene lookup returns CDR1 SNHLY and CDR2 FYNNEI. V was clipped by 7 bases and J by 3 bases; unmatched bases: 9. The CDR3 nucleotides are TGTGCCAGCATTTCCCAGTGGACTAGCGGCTACAATGAGCAGTTCTTC. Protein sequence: CASISQWTSGYNEQFF.

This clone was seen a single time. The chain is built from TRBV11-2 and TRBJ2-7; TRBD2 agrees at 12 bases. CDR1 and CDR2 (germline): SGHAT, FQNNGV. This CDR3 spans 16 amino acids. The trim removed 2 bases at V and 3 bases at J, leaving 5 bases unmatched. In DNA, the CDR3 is TGTGCCAGCAGCTTATCGGGACTAGCGGGTTTCTACGAGCAGTACTTC. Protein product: CASSLSGLAGFYEQYF.

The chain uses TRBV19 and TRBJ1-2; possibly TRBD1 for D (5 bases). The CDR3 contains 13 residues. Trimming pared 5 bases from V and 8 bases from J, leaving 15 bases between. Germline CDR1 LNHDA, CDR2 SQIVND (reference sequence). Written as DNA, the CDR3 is TGTGCCAGTAGTCCCTTTGAAAGGGACGGCTACACCTTC. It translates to CASSPFERDGYTF.

The CDR3 here is CASSQKTGTEAFF. For the CDR3, the DNA is TGTGCCAGCAGCCAAAAAACAGGGACTGAAGCTTTCTTT. The V and J genes are TRBV3-1 (or the pseudogene TRBV3-2) and TRBJ1-1; possibly TRBD1 for D (6 bases). Germline V gene data show CDR1 as LGHDT and CDR2 as YNNKEL (reference sequence). The ends were cut back, 2 bases at V and 5 bases at J, with 9 bases in the middle. The length of the CDR3 is 13 residues.

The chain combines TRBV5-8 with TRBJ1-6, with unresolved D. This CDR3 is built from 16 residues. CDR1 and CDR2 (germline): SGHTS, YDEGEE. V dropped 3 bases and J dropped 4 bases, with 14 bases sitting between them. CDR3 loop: CASSYVGTGYNSPLHF. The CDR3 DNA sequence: TGTGCCAGCAGCTATGTAGGCACGGGTTATAATTCACCCCTCCACTTT.

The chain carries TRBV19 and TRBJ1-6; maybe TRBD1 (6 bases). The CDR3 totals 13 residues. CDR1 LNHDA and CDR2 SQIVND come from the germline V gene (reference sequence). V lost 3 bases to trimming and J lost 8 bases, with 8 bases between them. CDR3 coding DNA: TGTGCCAGTAGTATTGGACAGCATTCACCCCTCCACTTT. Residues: CASSIGQHSPLHF.

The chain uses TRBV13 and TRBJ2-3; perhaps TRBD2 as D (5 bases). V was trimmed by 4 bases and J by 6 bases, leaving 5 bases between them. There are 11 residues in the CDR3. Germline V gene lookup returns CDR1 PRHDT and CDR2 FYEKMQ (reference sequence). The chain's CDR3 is CASSSGDTQYF. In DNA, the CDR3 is TGTGCCAGCAGCTCGGGGGATACGCAGTATTTT.

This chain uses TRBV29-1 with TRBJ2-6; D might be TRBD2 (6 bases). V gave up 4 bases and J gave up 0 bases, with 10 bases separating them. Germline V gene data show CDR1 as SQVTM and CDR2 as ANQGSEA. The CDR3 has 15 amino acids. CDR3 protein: CSVAGGSSGANVLTF. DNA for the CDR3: TGCAGCGTTGCCGGGGGAAGCTCTGGGGCCAACGTCCTGACTTTC.

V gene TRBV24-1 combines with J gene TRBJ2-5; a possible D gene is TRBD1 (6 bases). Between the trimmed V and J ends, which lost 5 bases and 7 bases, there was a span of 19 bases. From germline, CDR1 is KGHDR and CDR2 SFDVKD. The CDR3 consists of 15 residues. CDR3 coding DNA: TGTGCCACCAGTGGAAGCAGGGGCATTAATGTGACCCAGTACTTC. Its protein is CATSGSRGINVTQYF.

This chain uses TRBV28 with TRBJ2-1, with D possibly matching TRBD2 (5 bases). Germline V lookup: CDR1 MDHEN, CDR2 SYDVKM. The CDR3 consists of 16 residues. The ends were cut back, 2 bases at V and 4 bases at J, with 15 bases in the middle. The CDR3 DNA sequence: TGTGCCAGCAGTTTAAGCGGCAGGAGATCATACAATGAGCAGTTCTTC. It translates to CASSLSGRRSYNEQFF.

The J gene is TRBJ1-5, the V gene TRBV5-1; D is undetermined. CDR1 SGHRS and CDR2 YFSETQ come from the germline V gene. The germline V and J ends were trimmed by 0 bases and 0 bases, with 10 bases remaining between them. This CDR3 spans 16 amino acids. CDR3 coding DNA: TGCGCCAGCAGCTTGGAAGGAGACCATAGCAATCAGCCCCAGCATTTT. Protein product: CASSLEGDHSNQPQHF.

The DNA of the CDR3 is TGTGCCAGCAGTCCCTTAGAGGGGGAAGCTTTCTTT. Encoded protein: CASSPLEGEAFF. V is TRBV2 and J is TRBJ1-1; possible D gene TRBD1, 5 bases. Trimming took 5 bases from V and 8 from J, leaving 12 bases between them. This CDR3 is built from 12 residues. Germline V lookup: CDR1 SNHLY, CDR2 FYNNEI.

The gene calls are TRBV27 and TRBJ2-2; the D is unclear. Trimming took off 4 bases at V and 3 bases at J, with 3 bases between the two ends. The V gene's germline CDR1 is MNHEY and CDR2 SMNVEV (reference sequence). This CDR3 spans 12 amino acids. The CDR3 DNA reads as TGTGCCAGCAGTTCCTACACCGGGGAGCTGTTTTTT. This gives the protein CASSSYTGELFF.

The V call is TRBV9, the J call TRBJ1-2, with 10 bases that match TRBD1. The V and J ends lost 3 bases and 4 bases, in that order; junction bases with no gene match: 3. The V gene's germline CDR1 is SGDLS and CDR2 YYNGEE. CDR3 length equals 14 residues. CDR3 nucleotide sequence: TGTGCCAGCAGCGGGGACAGGGGTCTCTATGGCTACACCTTC. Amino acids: CASSGDRGLYGYTF.

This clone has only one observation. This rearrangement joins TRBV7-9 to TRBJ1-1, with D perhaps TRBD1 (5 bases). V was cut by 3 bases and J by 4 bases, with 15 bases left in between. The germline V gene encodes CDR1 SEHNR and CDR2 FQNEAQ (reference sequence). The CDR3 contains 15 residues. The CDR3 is CASSLTEGVTTEAFF. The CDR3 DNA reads TGTGCCAGCAGCTTGACAGAGGGAGTCACCACTGAAGCTTTCTTT.

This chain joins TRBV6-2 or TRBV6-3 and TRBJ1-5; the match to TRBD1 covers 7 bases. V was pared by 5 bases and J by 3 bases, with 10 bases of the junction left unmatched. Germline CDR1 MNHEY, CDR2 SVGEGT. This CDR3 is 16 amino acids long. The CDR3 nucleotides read TGTGCCAGCAGTAATCTCCGGACAGGCCACAATCAGCCCCAGCATTTT. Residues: CASSNLRTGHNQPQHF.

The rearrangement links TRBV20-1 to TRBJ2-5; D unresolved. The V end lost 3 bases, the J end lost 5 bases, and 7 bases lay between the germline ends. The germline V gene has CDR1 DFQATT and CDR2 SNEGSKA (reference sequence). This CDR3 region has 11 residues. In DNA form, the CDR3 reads TGCAGTGCTAGCGGCCCGGAGACCCAGTACTTC. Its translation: CSASGPETQYF.

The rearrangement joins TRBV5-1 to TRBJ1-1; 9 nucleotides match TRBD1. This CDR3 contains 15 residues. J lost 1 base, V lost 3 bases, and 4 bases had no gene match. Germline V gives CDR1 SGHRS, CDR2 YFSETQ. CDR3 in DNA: TGCGCCAGCAGCTCAAGGACAGGGGCGAACACTGAAGCTTTCTTT. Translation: CASSSRTGANTEAFF. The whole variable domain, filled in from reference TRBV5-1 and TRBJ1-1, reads KAGVTQTPRYLIKTRGQQVTLSCSPISGHRSVSWYQQTPGQGLQFLFEYFSETQRNKGNFPGRFSGRQFSNSRSEMNVSTLELGDSALYLCASSSRTGANTEAFFGQGTRLTVV.

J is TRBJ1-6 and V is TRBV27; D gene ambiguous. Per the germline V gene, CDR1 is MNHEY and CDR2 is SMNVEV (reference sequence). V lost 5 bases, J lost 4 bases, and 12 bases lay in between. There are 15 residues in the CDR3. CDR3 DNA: TGTGCCAGCAGTCCCCGGGGAGGTTATAATTCACCCCTCCACTTT. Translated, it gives CASSPRGGYNSPLHF.

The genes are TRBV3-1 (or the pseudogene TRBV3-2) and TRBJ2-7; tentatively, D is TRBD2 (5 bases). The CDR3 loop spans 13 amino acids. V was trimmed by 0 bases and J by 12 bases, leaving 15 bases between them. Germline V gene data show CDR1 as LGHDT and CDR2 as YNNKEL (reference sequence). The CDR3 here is CASSQDASTGRYF. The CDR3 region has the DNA TGTGCCAGCAGCCAAGATGCTTCGACTGGGAGGTACTTC.

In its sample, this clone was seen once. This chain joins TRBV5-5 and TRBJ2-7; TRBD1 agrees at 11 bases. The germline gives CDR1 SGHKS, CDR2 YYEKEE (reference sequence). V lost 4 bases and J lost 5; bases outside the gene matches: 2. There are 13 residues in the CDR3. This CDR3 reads CASSTDRGHEQYF. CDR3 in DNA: TGTGCCAGCAGCACGGACAGGGGGCACGAGCAGTACTTC.

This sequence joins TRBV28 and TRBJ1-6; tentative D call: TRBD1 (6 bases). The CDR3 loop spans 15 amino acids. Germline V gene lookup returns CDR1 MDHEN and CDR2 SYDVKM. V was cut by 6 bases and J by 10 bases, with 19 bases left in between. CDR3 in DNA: TGTGCCAGCAGCCCGCCCACAGGGTTAGGATCACCCCTCCACTTT. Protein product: CASSPPTGLGSPLHF.

CDR3 bases: TGCGCCAGCAGCTTGGCCGGGGGAGGACAAGGAGATACGCAGTATTTT. It is translated as CASSLAGGGQGDTQYF. This sequence joins TRBV5-1 and TRBJ2-3, with D possibly matching TRBD2 (6 bases). Deletions cut 0 bases from V and 5 bases from J, with 16 bases between. Germline V gives CDR1 SGHRS, CDR2 YFSETQ. CDR3 size: 16 residues.

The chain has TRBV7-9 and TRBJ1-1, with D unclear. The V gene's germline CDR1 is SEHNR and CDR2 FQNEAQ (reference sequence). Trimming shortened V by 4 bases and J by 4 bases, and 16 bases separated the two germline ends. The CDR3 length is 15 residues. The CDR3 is CASSSAPGWSTEAFF. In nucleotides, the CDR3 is TGTGCCAGCAGCTCGGCGCCGGGGTGGAGCACTGAAGCTTTCTTT.

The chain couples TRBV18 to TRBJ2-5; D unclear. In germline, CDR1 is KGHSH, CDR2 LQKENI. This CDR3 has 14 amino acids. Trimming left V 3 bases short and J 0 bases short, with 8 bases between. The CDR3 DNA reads TGTGCCAGCTCACCGTTCGCCAACCAAGAGACCCAGTACTTC. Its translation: CASSPFANQETQYF.

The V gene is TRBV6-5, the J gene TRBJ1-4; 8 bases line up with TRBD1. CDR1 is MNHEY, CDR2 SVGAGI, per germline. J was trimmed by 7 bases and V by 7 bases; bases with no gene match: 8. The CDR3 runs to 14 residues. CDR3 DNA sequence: TGTGCCAGCAACCGACAGGGGCTGAGTGAAAAACTGTTTTTT. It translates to CASNRQGLSEKLFF.

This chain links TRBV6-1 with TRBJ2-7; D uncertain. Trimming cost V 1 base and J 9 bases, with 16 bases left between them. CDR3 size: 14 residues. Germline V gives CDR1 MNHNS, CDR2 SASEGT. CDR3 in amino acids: CASSEGASARRQYF. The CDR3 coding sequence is TGTGCCAGCAGTGAAGGTGCGAGCGCTCGAAGGCAGTACTTC.